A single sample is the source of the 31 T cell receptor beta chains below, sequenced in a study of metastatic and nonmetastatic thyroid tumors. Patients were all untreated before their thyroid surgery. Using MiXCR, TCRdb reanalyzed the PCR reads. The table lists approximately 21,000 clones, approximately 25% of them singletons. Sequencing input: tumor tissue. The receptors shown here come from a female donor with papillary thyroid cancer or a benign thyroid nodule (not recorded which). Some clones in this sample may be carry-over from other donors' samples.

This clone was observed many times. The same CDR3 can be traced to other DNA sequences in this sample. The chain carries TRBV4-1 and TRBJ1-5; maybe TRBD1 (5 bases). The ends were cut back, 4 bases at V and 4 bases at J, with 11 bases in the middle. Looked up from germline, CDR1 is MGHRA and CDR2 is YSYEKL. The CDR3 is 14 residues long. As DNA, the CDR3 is TGCGCCAGCAGCCCCAGGGAGGGGAATCAGCCCCAGCATTTT. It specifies CASSPREGNQPQHF.

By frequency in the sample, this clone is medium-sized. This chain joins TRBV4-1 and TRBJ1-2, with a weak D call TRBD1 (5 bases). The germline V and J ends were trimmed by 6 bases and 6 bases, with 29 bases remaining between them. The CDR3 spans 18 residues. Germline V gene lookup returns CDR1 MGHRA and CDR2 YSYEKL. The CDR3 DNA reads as TGCGCCAGCAGTAGGACAAGAAATATGGGGAGAGGGGAGAATGGCTACACCTTC. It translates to CASSRTRNMGRGENGYTF.

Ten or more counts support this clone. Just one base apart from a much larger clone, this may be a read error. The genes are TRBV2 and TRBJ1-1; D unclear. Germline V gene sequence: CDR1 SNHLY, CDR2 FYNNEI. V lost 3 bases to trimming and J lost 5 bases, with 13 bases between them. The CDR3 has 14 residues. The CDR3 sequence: CASSDPGPGTEAFF. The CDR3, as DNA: TGTGCCAGCAGTGACCCGGGCCCGGGTACTGAAGCTTTCTTT.

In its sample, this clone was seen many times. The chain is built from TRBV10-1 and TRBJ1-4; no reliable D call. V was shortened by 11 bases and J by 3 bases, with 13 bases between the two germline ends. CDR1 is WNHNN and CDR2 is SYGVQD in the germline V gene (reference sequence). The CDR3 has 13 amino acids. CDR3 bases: TGCGCCTCCCGGACGGACCCTAATGAAAAACTGTTTTTT. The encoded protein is CASRTDPNEKLFF.

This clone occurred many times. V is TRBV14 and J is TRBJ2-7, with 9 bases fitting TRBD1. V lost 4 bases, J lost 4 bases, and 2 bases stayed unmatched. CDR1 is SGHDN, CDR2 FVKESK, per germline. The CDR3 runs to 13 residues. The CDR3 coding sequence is TGTGCCAGCAGCCCCGGGACAGGGTACGAGCAGTACTTC. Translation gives CASSPGTGYEQYF. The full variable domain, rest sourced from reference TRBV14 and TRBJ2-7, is EAGVTQFPSHSVIEKGQTVTLRCDPISGHDNLYWYRRVMGKEIKFLLHFVKESKQDESGMPNNRFLAERTGGTYSTLKVQPAELEDSGVYFCASSPGTGYEQYFGPGTRLTVT.

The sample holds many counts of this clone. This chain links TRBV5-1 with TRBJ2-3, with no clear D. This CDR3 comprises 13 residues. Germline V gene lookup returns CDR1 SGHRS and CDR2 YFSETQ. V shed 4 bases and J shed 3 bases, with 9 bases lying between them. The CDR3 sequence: CASSPDPTDTQYF. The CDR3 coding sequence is TGCGCCAGCAGCCCGGACCCGACAGATACGCAGTATTTT.

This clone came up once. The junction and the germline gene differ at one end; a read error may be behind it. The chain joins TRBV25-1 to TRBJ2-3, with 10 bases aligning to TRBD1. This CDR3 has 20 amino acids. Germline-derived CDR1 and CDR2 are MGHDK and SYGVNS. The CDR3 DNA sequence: TGTGCCAGCAGTATCATACCCGGGACAGGGGTTACGGGCAAGACAGATACACAGTATTTT. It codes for CASSIIPGTGVTGKTDTQYF.

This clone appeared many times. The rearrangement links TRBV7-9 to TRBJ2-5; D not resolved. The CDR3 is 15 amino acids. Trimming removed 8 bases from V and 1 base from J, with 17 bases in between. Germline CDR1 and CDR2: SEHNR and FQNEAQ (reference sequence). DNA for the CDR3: TGTGCCAGCCTATCAGGAAACTTTATCCAAGAGACCCAGTACTTC. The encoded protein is CASLSGNFIQETQYF.

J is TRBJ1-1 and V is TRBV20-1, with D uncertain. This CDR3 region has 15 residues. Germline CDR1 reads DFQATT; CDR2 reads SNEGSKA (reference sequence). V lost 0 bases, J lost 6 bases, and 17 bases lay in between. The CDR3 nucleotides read TGCAGTGCTAGAGATGGTTTGGGGAGAACAGCTGAAGCTTTCTTT. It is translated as CSARDGLGRTAEAFF.

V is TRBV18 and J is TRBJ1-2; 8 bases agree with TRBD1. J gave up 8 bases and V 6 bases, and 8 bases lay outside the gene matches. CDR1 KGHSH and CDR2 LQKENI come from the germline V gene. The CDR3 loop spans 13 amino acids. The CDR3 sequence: CASSADRAGGYTF. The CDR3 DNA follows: TGTGCCAGCTCCGCGGACAGGGCTGGCGGCTACACCTTC.

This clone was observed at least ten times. CDR3 amino acids: CASSQAQVQETQYF. DNA of the CDR3: TGTGCCAGCAGCCAAGCACAGGTCCAAGAGACCCAGTACTTC. The chain employs TRBV3-1 and TRBJ2-5; possibly TRBD1 for D (5 bases). The CDR3 extends over 14 amino acids. V was clipped by 1 base and J by 1 base, with 7 bases between them. The germline V gene encodes CDR1 LGHDT and CDR2 YNNKEL (reference sequence).

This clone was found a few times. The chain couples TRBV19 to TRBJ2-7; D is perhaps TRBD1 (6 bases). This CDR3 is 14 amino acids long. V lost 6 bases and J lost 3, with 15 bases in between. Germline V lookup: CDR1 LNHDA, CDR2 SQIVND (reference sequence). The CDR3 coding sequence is TGTGCCAGTAGCCTGACAGGTTTTGGCTACGAGCAGTACTTC. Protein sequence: CASSLTGFGYEQYF.

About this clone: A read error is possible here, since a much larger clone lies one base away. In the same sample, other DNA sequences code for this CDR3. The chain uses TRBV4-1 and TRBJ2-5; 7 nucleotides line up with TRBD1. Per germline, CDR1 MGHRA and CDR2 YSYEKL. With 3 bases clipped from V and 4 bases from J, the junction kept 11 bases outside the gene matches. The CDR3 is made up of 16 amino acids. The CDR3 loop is CASSQAGTALRETQYF. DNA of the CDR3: TGCGCCAGCAGCCAGGCCGGGACAGCTCTTCGAGAGACCCAGTACTTC.

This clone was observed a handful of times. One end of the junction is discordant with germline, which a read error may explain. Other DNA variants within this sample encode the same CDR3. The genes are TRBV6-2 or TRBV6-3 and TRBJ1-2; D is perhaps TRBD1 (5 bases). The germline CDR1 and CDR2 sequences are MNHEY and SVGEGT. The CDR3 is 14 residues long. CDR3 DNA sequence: TGTGCGAGCAGTTACTCCGGTCGGGGGATTGGCTACACCTTC. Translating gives CASSYSGRGIGYTF.

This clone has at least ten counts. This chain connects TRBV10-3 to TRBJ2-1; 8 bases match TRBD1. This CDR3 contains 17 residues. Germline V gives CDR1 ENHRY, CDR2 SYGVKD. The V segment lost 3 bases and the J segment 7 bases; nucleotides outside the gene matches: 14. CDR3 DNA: TGTGCCATCAGTGACCCCGAGGGCAGGGGGCTTATGAATGAGCAGTTCTTC. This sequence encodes CAISDPEGRGLMNEQFF.

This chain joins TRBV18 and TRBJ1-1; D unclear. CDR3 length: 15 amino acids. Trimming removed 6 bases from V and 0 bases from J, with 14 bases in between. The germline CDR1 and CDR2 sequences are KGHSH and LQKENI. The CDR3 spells CASSLYTTLNTEAFF. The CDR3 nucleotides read TGTGCCAGCTCTCTATACACGACATTGAACACTGAAGCTTTCTTT.

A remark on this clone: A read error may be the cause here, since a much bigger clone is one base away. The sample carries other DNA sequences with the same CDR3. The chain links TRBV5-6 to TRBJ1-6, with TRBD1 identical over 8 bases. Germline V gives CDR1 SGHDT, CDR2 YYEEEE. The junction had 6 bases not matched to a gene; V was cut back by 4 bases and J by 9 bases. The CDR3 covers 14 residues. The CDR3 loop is CASSDGQGGSPLHF. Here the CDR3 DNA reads TGTGCCAGCAGCGACGGACAGGGCGGTTCACCCCTCCACTTT.

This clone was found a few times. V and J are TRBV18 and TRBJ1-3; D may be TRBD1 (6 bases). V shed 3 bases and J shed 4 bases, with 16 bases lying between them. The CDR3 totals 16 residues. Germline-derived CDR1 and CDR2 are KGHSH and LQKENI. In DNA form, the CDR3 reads TGTGCCAGCTCACCCAACTCAGGGGACGTAGGAAACACCATATATTTT. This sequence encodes CASSPNSGDVGNTIYF.

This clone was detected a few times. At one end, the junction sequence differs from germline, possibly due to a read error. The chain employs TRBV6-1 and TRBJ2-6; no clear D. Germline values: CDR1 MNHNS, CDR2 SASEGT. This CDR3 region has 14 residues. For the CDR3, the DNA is TGTGCCAACAGTCTCATCTCTGGGGCCAACGTCCTGACTTTC. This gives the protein CANSLISGANVLTF.

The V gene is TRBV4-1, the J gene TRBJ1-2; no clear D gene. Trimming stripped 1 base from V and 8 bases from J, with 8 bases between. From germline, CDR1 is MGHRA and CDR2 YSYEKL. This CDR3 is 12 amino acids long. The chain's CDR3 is CASSQGTEGYTF. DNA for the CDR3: TGCGCCAGCAGCCAAGGTACAGAAGGCTACACCTTC.

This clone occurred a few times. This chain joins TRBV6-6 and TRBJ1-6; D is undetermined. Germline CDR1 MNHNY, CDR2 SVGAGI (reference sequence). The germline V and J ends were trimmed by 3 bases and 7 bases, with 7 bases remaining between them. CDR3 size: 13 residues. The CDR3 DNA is TGTGCCAGCAGTTATGGGCAGAATTCACCCCTCCACTTT. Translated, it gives CASSYGQNSPLHF.

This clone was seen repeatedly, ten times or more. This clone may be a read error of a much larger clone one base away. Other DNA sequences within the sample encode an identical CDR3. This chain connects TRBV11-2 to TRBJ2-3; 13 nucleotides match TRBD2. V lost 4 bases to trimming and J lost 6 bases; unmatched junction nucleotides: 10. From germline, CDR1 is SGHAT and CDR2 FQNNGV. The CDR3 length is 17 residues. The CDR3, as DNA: TGTGCCAGCAGCTCGGGACTAGCGGGGTTACTCACGGATACGCAGTATTTT. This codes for CASSSGLAGLLTDTQYF.

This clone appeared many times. The CDR3 here is CASSPNRDSEAFF. The CDR3 coding sequence is TGTGCCAGCTCACCAAACAGGGACTCTGAAGCTTTCTTT. V gene TRBV18 combines with J gene TRBJ1-1; TRBD1 might be the D (6 bases). V lost 2 bases and J lost 6, with 10 bases in between. The CDR3 totals 13 residues. CDR1 and CDR2 (germline): KGHSH, LQKENI.

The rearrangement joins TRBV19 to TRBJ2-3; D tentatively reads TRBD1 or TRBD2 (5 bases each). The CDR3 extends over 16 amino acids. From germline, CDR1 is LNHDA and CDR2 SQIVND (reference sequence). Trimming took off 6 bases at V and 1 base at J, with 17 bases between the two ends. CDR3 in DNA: TGTGCCAGTAGCGGTGGGGGATCAGGGTGCACAGATACGCAGTATTTT. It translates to CASSGGGSGCTDTQYF.

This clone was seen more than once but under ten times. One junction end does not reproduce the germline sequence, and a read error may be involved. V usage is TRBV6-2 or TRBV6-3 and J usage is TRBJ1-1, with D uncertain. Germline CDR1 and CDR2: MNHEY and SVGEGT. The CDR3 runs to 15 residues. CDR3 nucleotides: TGTGCCGGCAGTTACTCGGCCCGGGGAGGCACTGAAGCTTTCTTT. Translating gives CAGSYSARGGTEAFF.

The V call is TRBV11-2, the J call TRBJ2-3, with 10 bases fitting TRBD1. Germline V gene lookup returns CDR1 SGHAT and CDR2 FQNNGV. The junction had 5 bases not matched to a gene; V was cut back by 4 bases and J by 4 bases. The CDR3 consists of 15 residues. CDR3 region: CASSSGQGWADTQYF. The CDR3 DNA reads TGTGCCAGCAGCTCGGGACAGGGGTGGGCAGATACGCAGTATTTT.

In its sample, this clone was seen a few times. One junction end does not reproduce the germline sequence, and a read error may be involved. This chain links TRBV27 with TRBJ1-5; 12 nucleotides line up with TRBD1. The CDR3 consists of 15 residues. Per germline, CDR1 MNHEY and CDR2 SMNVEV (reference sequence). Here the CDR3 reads CATDDGTGGNKPQHF. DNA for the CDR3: TGTGCCACCGATGACGGGACAGGGGGCAATAAGCCCCAGCATTTT.

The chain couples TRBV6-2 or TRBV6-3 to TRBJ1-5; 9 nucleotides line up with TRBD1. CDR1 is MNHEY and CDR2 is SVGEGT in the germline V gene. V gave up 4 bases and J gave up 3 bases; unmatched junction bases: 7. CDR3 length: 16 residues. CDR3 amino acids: CASSSNRDRVNQPQHF. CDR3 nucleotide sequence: TGTGCCAGCAGTTCCAACCGGGACAGGGTCAATCAGCCCCAGCATTTT.

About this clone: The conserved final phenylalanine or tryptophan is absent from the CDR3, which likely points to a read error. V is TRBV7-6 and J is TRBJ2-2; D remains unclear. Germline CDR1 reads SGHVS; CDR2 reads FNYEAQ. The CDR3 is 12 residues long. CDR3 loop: CASSSDTVELFL. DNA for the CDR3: TGTGCCAGCAGCTCCGACACCGTGGAGCTGTTTCTT.

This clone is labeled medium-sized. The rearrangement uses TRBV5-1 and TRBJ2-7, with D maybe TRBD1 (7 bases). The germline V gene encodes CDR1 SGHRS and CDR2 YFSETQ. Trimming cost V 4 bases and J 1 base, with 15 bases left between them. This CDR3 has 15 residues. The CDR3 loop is CASSGGTAGSYEQYF. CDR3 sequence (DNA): TGCGCCAGCAGCGGAGGGACAGCCGGATCCTACGAGCAGTACTTC.

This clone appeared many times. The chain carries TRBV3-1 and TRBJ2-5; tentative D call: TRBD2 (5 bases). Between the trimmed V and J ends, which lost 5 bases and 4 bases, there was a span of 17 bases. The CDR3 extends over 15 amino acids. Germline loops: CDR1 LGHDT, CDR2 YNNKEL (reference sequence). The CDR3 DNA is TGTGCCAGCAGCTTTGGACTCCCCGCGGGAGAGACCCAGTACTTC. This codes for CASSFGLPAGETQYF.